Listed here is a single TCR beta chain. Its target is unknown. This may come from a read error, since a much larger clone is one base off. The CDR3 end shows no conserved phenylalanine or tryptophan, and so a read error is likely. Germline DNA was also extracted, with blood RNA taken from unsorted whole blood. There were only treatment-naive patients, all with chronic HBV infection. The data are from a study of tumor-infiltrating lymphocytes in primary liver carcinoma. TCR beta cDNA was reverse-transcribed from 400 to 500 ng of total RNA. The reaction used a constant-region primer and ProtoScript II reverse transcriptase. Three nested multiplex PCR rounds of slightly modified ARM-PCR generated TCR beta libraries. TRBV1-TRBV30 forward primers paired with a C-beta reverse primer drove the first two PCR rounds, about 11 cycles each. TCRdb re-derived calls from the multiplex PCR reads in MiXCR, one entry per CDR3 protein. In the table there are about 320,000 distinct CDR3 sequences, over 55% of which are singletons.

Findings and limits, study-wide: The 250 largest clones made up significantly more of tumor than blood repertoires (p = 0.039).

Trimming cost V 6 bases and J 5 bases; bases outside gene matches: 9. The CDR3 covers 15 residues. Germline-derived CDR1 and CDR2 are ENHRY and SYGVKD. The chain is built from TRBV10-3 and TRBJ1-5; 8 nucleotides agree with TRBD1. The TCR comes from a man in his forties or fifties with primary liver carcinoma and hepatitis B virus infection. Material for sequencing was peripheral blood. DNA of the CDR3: TGTGCCATCAGCCCGGACAGGGCACTTCATCAGCCCCAGCATTGT. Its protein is CAISPDRALHQPQHC.